Sequencing of this TCR beta chain was carried out in a study of neurological immune-mediated disorders. Study-level points and caveats: No clinical or MRI feature was associated with the multiple sclerosis repertoire cluster. Levels of TCR clonal expansion peaked in HTLV-1-associated myelopathy and reached their lowest in multiple sclerosis, under those of healthy controls.

TCRdb called the 5' RACE reads again in MiXCR, with one record for every CDR3 protein. Here the sample spans about 60,000 distinct CDR3 sequences, about 4% being singletons. This clonotype was seen a handful of times. Antigen specificity is unknown. The V gene lost 4 bases and the J gene lost 1 base, with 18 bases spanning the gap. The V gene's germline CDR1 is SQVTM and CDR2 ANQGSEA. The CDR3 has 16 amino acids. Specimen: PBMCs. The sequence derives from a man aged 50 or older with multiple sclerosis. This chain links TRBV29-1 with TRBJ2-3; the D gene is possibly TRBD1 (6 bases). The DNA of the CDR3 is TGCAGCGTTGGTGGGGGCGGCTCCAGTCGCACAGATACGCAGTATTTT. It codes for CSVGGGGSSRTDTQYF.